This TCR beta chain was sequenced during a study of blood T cell repertoires in COVID-19. This clone came up a few times. Germline values: CDR1 MNHNY, CDR2 SVGAGI (reference sequence). V was shortened by 2 bases and J by 6 bases, with 17 bases between the two germline ends. The CDR3 covers 16 residues. Assay: immunoSEQ multiplex PCR; the TCRdb copy retains only in-frame clones and omits some. The sample lists some 91,000 clones, approximately 80% occurring once. Sample: peripheral blood. This TCR was sampled from a man in his 70s with acute or convalescent COVID-19. The chain couples TRBV6-6 to TRBJ2-1; a weak D match, TRBD2 (5 bases). The DNA of the CDR3 is TGTGCCAGCAGTTACCCCGACGGGATAAGATTCAATGAGCAGTTCTTC. Residues: CASSYPDGIRFNEQFF.